Sequencing of this T cell receptor beta chain was carried out in a study of T cells in Graves' hyperthyroidism and ophthalmopathy. Newly diagnosed hyperthyroidism patients aged 18 to 65 years had disease lasting under 2 months. Losses at the gene ends were 4 bases for V and 6 bases for J; bases not matched to a gene: 6. Germline V gene sequence: CDR1 SGHRS, CDR2 YFSETQ. This CDR3 is built from 15 residues. On this clonotype: The antigen remains undetermined.

Study-level results: Researchers report that a 13 V-J model separated ophthalmopathy from stable hyperthyroidism.

From RNA transcripts, TCR beta CDR3 regions were amplified. During a first-round RT-PCR of the TCR CDR3, the HTBI primer set was used. TCRdb re-called the multiplex PCR reads with MiXCR, one entry per CDR3 protein. In the table there are fewer than 850,000 distinct CDR3 sequences, roughly 17% of which are singletons. Sequencing used blood. The TCR comes from a man aged 50 or older with Graves' hyperthyroidism. V gene TRBV5-1 combines with J gene TRBJ2-7; TRBD2 matches at 14 bases. Here the CDR3 reads CASSPGLAGGPEQYF. The CDR3, as DNA: TGCGCCAGCAGCCCTGGACTAGCGGGAGGCCCCGAGCAGTACTTC.